Each of the 2 T cell receptor beta chains below was sequenced from the same sample in a study of blood T cell repertoires in COVID-19. Method: immunoSEQ multiplex PCR; TCRdb's copy keeps in-frame clones and lacks some. Among approximately 230,000 clones listed, more than 70% were seen once. The sequenced sample was peripheral blood. All receptors come from a man older than 75 with acute or convalescent COVID-19.

This clone showed up just a few times. The V gene is TRBV19, the J gene TRBJ1-4; perhaps TRBD1 as D (5 bases). This CDR3 is built from 13 residues. V was clipped by 7 bases and J by 3 bases, with 9 bases between them. Germline CDR1 and CDR2: LNHDA and SQIVND (reference sequence). The DNA for the CDR3 is TGTGCCAGTACCCGGGACTCTAATGAAAAACTGTTTTTT. This encodes CASTRDSNEKLFF.

J is TRBJ1-1 and V is TRBV27; 9 bases fit TRBD1. The CDR3 totals 19 residues. Looked up from germline, CDR1 is MNHEY and CDR2 is SMNVEV (reference sequence). V lost 3 bases to trimming and J lost 6 bases; unmatched junction nucleotides: 20. The CDR3 loop reads CASSFFKGQGDSSRAEAFF. DNA of the CDR3: TGTGCCAGCAGTTTTTTTAAGGGACAGGGAGATTCTAGTAGAGCTGAAGCTTTCTTT.